This T cell receptor beta chain was sequenced for a study of blood T cells in healthy people across ages. The CDR3 covers 12 residues. CDR1 and CDR2 (germline): LGHNA, YNFKEQ. The V end was cut by 10 bases, the J end by 1 base, with 5 bases between. The use of a sample-barcoded 5' primer and a J-beta primer mix characterized a second PCR of roughly 7 to 11 cycles. TCRdb reprocessed the 5' RACE reads with MiXCR, giving one entry per CDR3 protein. The sample contains 890,000 or so distinct CDR3 sequences, under 80% of which appear only once. The sample comprised blood. The chain joins TRBV4-2 to TRBJ2-6; possible D gene TRBD1, 5 bases. The sequence came from a man aged 25-45 years in good health. Written as DNA, the CDR3 is TGTGCCAACAGGTCTGGGGCCAACGTCCTGACTTTC. This gives the protein CANRSGANVLTF.